This T cell receptor beta chain was sequenced in a study of blood T cell repertoires in COVID-19. The data were produced by immunoSEQ multiplex PCR, yet TCRdb's version contains in-frame clones alone and is incomplete. The repertoire consists of 150,000 to 200,000 clones, with around 86% occurring once and the leading ten covering 3% to 4%. This CDR3 is 15 amino acids long. J lost 1 base, V lost 0 bases, and 0 bases had no gene match. Germline lookup yields CDR1 SGDLS and CDR2 YYNGEE. The rearrangement links TRBV9 to TRBJ2-2, with 7 bases aligning to TRBD1. Sequencing used peripheral blood. The TCR comes from a man in his 70s with acute or convalescent COVID-19. CDR3 region: CASSVGTGNTGELFF. The CDR3 bases are TGTGCCAGCAGCGTAGGGACAGGGAACACCGGGGAGCTGTTTTTT.